Listed here are 10 T cell receptor beta chains from one sample, sequenced in a study of response to subunit inactivated influenza vaccine. TCRdb reprocessed the RT-PCR reads via MiXCR and lists one record per CDR3 protein. Of 540,000 or so distinct CDR3 sequences in the sample, roughly 13% were seen once. The sequencing here drew on PBMCs from blood, taken about 6 weeks after vaccination. Receptors were obtained from a man between 50 and 59 years old who received an inactivated influenza vaccine.

Ten or more counts support this clonotype. The rearrangement joins TRBV28 to TRBJ2-7; 10 nucleotides line up with TRBD2. J gave up 2 bases and V 5 bases, and 12 bases lay outside the gene matches. In germline, CDR1 is MDHEN, CDR2 SYDVKM. This CDR3 has 17 amino acids. The CDR3, as DNA: TGTGCCAGCAGTAAGCCGACTAGCGGGCGTATCGCCTACGAGCAGTACTTC. Translation gives CASSKPTSGRIAYEQYF. The entire variable domain, with the rest obtained from reference TRBV28 and TRBJ2-7, is as follows: DVKVTQSSRYLVKRTGEKVFLECVQDMDHENMFWYRQDPGLGLRLIYFSYDVKMKEKGDIPEGYSVSREKKERFSLILESASTNQTSMYLCASSKPTSGRIAYEQYFGPGTRLTVT.

The rearrangement links TRBV5-1 to TRBJ2-7; TRBD1 might be the D (5 bases). The CDR3 contains 13 residues. Germline CDR1 SGHRS, CDR2 YFSETQ. Trimming shortened V by 1 base and J by 5 bases, and 10 bases separated the two germline ends. The CDR3 region has the DNA TGCGCCAGCAGCTTGCGCCCCAGGGACGAGCAGTACTTC. Protein: CASSLRPRDEQYF.

In this sample, this clonotype turned up a few times. The V call is TRBV7-2, the J call TRBJ2-2; no clear D. The length of the CDR3 is 13 residues. V was shortened by 2 bases and J by 5 bases, with 6 bases between the two germline ends. Per the germline V gene, CDR1 is SGHTA and CDR2 is FQGNSA. The CDR3 nucleotides are TGTGCCAGCAGCTTAAAGATGACCGGGGAGCTGTTTTTT. Its protein product is CASSLKMTGELFF.

The chain has TRBV5-1 and TRBJ2-7, with 8 bases that match TRBD1. The ends lost 4 bases at V and 6 bases at J; junction bases unmatched: 6. This CDR3 region has 13 residues. CDR1 is SGHRS and CDR2 is YFSETQ in the germline V gene. Here the CDR3 reads CASSQGQGGEQYF. For the CDR3, the DNA is TGCGCCAGCAGCCAAGGACAGGGAGGCGAGCAGTACTTC.

This clonotype was seen a few times. The chain has TRBV4-1 and TRBJ2-3, with 7 bases identical to TRBD2. This CDR3 is 16 amino acids long. Trimming at V came to 2 bases and at J to 6 bases, leaving 11 bases not matched to a gene. The germline V gene encodes CDR1 MGHRA and CDR2 YSYEKL. This chain's CDR3 is CASSQPSSGWRDTQYF. Here the CDR3 DNA reads TGCGCCAGCAGCCAACCATCTAGCGGTTGGCGGGATACGCAGTATTTT.

Many counts were recorded for this clonotype. The chain couples TRBV6-5 to TRBJ1-1; the D is unclear. The length of the CDR3 is 13 residues. The V end was cut by 2 bases, the J end by 5 bases, with 9 bases between. Germline assignment: CDR1 MNHEY and CDR2 SVGAGI. CDR3 nucleotides: TGTGCCAGCAGTTACGGCGGAAGGACTGAAGCTTTCTTT. Protein sequence: CASSYGGRTEAFF.

The table lists this clonotype with many counts. The rearrangement links TRBV4-3 to TRBJ2-2; TRBD2 agrees at 14 bases. The V segment lost 4 bases and the J segment 6 bases; nucleotides outside the gene matches: 4. Germline CDR1 reads LGHNA; CDR2 reads YSLEER. The CDR3 covers 16 residues. The CDR3 reads CASSRGLAGGPGELFF. CDR3 bases: TGCGCCAGCAGCCGAGGACTAGCGGGAGGCCCCGGGGAGCTGTTTTTT.

The V gene is TRBV11-2, the J gene TRBJ2-1, with TRBD2 matching over 12 bases. Germline V gene lookup returns CDR1 SGHAT and CDR2 FQNNGV. V was pared by 5 bases and J by 9 bases, with 11 bases of the junction left unmatched. The CDR3 is 16 residues long. The CDR3 bases are TGTGCCAGCAGCCACGCTAGCGGGGGGGCCCAGGGTGAGCAGTTCTTC. Encoded protein: CASSHASGGAQGEQFF.

This clonotype was recorded many times. This chain joins TRBV5-1 and TRBJ1-3; D is ambiguous. The germline V and J ends were trimmed by 4 bases and 0 bases, with 8 bases remaining between them. CDR3 size: 14 residues. From germline, CDR1 is SGHRS and CDR2 YFSETQ. This CDR3 is CASSPAVSGNTIYF. The CDR3 DNA is TGCGCCAGCAGCCCGGCGGTCTCTGGAAACACCATATATTTT.

The CDR3 region is CASSLGSSSLRTGELFF. CDR3 coding DNA: TGTGCCAGCAGCTTAGGGTCGTCTAGTCTTCGCACCGGGGAGCTGTTTTTT. This chain joins TRBV7-2 and TRBJ2-2; D not resolved. The V gene's germline CDR1 is SGHTA and CDR2 FQGNSA. Trimming left V 1 base short and J 4 bases short, with 16 bases between. This CDR3 has 17 amino acids.